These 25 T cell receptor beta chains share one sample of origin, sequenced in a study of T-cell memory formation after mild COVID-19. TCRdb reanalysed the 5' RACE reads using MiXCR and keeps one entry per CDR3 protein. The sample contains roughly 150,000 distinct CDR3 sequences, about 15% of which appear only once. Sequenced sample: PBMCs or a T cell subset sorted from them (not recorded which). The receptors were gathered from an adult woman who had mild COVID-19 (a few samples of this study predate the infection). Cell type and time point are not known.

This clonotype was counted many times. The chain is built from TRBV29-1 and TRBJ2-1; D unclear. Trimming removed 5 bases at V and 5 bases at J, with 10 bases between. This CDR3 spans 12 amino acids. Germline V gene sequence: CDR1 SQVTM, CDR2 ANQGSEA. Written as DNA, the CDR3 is TGCAGCGTTAGAGGACGGAACAATGAGCAGTTCTTC. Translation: CSVRGRNNEQFF.

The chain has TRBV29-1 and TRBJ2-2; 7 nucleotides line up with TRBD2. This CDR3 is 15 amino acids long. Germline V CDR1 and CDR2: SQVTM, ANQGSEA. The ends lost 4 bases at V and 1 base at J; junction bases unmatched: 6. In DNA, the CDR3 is TGCAGCGTTGTTCCTAGCGGTGAGAACACCGGGGAGCTGTTTTTT. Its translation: CSVVPSGENTGELFF.

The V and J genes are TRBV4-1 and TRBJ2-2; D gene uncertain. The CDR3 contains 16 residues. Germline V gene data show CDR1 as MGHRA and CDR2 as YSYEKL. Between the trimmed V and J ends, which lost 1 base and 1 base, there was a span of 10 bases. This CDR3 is CASSQAPFMNTGELFF. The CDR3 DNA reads TGCGCCAGCAGCCAAGCTCCCTTTATGAACACCGGGGAGCTGTTTTTT.

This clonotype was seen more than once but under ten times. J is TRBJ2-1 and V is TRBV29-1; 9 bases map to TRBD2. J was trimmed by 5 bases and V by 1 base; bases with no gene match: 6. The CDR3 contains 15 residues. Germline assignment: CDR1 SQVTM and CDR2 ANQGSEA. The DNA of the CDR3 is TGCAGCGTTGAAGGGCTAGCGGGAATCAACAATGAGCAGTTCTTC. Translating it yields CSVEGLAGINNEQFF.

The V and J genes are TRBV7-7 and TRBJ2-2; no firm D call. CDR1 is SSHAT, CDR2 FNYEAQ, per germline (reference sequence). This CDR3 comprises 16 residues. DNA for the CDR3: TGTGCTATCCAGCTCCTATATGTATCCGGATCCGGGGAGCTGTTTTTT. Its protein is CAIQLLYVSGSGELFF.

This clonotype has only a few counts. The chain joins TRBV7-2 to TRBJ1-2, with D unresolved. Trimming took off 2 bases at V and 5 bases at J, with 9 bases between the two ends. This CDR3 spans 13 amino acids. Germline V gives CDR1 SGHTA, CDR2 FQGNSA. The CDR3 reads CASSLSTAYGYTF. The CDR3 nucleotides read TGTGCCAGCAGCTTATCTACGGCGTATGGCTACACCTTC.

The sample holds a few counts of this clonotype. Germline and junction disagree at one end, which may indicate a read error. The CDR3 DNA reads as TGCAGTGCCAGAGGGCAGGATGAGCAGTTCTTC. This codes for CSARGQDEQFF. V gene TRBV20-1 combines with J gene TRBJ2-1; the D gene is possibly TRBD2 (5 bases). Germline CDR1 is DFQATT and CDR2 is SNEGSKA (reference sequence). The CDR3 is 11 amino acids.

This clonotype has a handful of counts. The chain's CDR3 is CSAPSSSSYNEQFF. The DNA for the CDR3 is TGCAGTGCTCCTAGCTCTTCCTCCTACAATGAGCAGTTCTTC. The chain joins TRBV20-1 to TRBJ2-1; D perhaps matches TRBD2 (5 bases). CDR3 length: 14 residues. Germline-derived CDR1 and CDR2 are DFQATT and SNEGSKA (reference sequence). V was cut by 5 bases and J by 0 bases, with 11 bases left in between.

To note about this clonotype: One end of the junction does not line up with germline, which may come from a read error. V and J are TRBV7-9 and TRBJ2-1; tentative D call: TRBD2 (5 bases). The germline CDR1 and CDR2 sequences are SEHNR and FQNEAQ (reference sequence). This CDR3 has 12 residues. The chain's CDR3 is CASSLAGAAQFF. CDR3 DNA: TGTGCCAGCAGCCTAGCCGGAGCAGCGCAGTTCTTC.

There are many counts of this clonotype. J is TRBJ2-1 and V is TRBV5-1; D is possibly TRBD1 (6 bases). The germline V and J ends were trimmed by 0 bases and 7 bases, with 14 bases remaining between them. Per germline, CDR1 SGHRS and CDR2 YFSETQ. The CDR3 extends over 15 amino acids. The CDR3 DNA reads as TGCGCCAGCAGCTTGGAACAGGGCCAAGTAAATGAGCAGTTCTTC. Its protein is CASSLEQGQVNEQFF.

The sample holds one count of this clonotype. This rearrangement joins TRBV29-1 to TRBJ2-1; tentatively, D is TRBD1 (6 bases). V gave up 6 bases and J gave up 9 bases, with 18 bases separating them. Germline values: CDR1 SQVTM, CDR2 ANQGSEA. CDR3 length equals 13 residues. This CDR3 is CSVTGTQRGEQFF. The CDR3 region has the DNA TGCAGCGTCACCGGGACACAGAGGGGTGAGCAGTTCTTC.

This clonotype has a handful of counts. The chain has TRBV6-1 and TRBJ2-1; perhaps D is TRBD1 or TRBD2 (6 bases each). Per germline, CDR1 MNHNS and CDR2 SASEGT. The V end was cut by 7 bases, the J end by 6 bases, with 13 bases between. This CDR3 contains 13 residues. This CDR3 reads CASKGGIGNEQFF. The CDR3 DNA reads TGTGCCAGCAAGGGGGGCATCGGCAATGAGCAGTTCTTC.

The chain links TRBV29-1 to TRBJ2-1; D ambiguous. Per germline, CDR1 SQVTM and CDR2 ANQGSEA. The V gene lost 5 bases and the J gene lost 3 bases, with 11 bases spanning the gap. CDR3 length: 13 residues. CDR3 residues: CSVSRVDYNEQFF. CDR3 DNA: TGCAGCGTTTCCCGCGTAGACTACAATGAGCAGTTCTTC.

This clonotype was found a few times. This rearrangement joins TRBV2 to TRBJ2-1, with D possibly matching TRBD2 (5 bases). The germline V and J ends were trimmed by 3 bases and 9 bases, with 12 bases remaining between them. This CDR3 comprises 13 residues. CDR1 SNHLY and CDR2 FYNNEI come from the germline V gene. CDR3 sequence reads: CASSDFSAGEQFF. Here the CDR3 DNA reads TGTGCCAGCAGTGATTTTAGCGCGGGTGAGCAGTTCTTC.

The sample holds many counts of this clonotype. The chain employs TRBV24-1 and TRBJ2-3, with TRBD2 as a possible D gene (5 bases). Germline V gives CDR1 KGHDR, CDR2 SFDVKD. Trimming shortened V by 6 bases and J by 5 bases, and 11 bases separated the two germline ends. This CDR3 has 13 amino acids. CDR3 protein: CATSNSGGDTQYF. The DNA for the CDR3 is TGTGCCACCAGTAACAGCGGAGGAGATACGCAGTATTTT.

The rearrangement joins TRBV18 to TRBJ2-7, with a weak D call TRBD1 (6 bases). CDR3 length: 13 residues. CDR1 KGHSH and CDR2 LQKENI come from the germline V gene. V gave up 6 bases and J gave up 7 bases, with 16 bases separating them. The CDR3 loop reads CASSLNRDTEQYF. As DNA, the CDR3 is TGTGCCAGCTCGCTAAACCGGGACACAGAGCAGTACTTC.

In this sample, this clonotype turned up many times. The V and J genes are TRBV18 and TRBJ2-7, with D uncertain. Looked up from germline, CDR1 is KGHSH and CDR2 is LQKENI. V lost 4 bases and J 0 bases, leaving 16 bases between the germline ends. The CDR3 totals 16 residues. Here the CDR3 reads CASSLFSGTSSYEQYF. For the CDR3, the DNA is TGTGCCAGCTCACTCTTTTCAGGCACGAGCTCCTACGAGCAGTACTTC.

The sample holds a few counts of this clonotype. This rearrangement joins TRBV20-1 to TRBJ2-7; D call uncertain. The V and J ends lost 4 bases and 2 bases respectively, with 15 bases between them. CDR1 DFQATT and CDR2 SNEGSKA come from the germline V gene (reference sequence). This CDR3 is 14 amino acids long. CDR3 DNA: TGCAGTGCTAACCCCCACTCAAATACCTACGAGCAGTACTTC. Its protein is CSANPHSNTYEQYF.

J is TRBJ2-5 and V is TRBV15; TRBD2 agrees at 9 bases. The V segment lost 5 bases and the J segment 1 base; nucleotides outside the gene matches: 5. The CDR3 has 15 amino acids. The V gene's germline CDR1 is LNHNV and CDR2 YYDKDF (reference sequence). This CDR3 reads CATSRGGAVQETQYF. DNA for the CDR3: TGTGCCACCAGCCGCGGGGGGGCCGTCCAAGAGACCCAGTACTTC.

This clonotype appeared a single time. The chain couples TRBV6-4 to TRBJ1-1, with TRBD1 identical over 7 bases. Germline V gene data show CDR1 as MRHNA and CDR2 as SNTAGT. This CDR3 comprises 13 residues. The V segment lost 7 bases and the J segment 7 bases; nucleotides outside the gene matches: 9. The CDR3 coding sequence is TGTGCCAGCAACCCACAGGGGAAATATGAAGCTTTCTTT. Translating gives CASNPQGKYEAFF.

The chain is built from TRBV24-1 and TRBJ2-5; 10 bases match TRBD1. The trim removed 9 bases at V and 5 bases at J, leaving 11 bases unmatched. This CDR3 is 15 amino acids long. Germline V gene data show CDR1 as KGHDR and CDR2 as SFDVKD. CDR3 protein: CATEPGQGKSETQYF. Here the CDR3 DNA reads TGTGCCACCGAACCGGGACAGGGGAAGTCGGAGACCCAGTACTTC.

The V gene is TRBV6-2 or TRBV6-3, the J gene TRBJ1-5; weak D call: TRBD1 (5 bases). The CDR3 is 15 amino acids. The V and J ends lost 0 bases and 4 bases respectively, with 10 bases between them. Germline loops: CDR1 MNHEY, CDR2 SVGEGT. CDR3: CASSYSSRANQPQHF. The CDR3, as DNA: TGTGCCAGCAGTTACTCGAGCAGGGCTAATCAGCCCCAGCATTTT.

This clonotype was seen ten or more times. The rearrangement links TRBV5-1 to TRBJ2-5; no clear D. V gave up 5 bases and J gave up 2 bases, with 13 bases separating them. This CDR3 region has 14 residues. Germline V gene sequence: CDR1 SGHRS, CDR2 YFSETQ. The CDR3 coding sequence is TGCGCCAGCAGTTCTTCTGGGGTTCAAGAGACCCAGTACTTC. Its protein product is CASSSSGVQETQYF.

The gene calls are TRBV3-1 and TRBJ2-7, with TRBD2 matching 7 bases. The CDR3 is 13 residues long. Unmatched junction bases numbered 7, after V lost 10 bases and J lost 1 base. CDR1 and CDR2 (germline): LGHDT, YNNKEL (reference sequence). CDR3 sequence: CATRGGNSYEQYF. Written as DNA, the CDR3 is TGTGCCACCCGGGGAGGGAATTCCTACGAGCAGTACTTC.

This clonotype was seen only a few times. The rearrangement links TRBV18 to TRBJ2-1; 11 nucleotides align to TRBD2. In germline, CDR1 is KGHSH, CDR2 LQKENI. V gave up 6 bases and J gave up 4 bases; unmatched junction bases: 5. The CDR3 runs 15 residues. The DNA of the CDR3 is TGTGCCAGCTCCCAGGGACTAGCGGCTTACAATGAGCAGTTCTTC. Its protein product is CASSQGLAAYNEQFF.